Sequencing of this TCR beta chain was carried out in a study of T cell responses to AZD1222 COVID-19 vaccine. Background on the study: It was second doses at about 4 or about 12 weeks that were pooled.

The CDR3 is 14 amino acids. Between the trimmed V and J ends, which lost 6 bases and 4 bases, there was a span of 15 bases. The germline V gene has CDR1 SNHLY and CDR2 FYNNEI. Assay: immunoSEQ multiplex PCR; the TCRdb copy retains only in-frame clones and omits some. In the table there are some 170,000 clones, roughly nine tenths of which are singletons. The rearrangement uses TRBV2 and TRBJ1-1; D gene unclear. This receptor was identified in an adult in good health. The material was peripheral blood, obtained on day 0 of AZD1222 vaccination. The CDR3 coding sequence is TGTGCCAGCAGGGAGGGTGTAGTGGGCACTGAAGCTTTCTTT. Its protein product is CASREGVVGTEAFF.